The rows below give T cell receptor beta chains drawn from one sample of a study of shared clonotypes between healthy human individuals. Libraries were prepared by immunoSEQ multiplex PCR; TCRdb keeps only in-frame clonotypes and omits some of them. The sample contains 800,000 to 1,200,000 clones, approximately 80% of which appear only once. Specimen: memory CD4+ T cells from PBMCs. Source of these receptors: a man between 18 and 35 years old in good health. Some clones in this sample may be carry-over from other donors' samples. CDR3s include the opening cysteine and the closing phenylalanine or tryptophan. D genes are given only for firm matches. Clone size is shown for a subset of rows, as once, few, many or a class of expanded clone.

clone size | J gene | D gene | V gene | CDR3 protein | CDR3 DNA
- | TRBJ1-4 | - | TRBV4-1 | CASSHRLSTNEKLFF | TGCGCCAGCAGCCACCGACTTTCCACTAATGAAAAACTGTTTTTT
- | TRBJ2-1 | - | TRBV4-2 | CASSQDPQGQFF | TGTGCCAGCAGCCAAGATCCTCAAGGGCAGTTCTTC
- | TRBJ2-4 | TRBD2 | TRBV6-1 | CASSDRGTSGGSKNIQYF | TGTGCCAGCAGTGATCGTGGGACTAGCGGGGGGTCCAAAAACATTCAGTACTTC
- | TRBJ1-5 | - | TRBV5-1 | CASSRDGGGNQPQHF | TGCGCCAGCAGCCGTGACGGCGGCGGCAATCAGCCCCAGCATTTT
- | TRBJ2-3 | - | TRBV15 | CATSSIKRTSTDTQYF | TGTGCCACCAGCAGCATCAAGCGGACTAGCACAGATACGCAGTATTTT
- | TRBJ2-1 | - | TRBV28 | CASSLYLLAAYNEQFF | TGTGCCAGCAGTTTATATCTGCTAGCCGCCTACAATGAGCAGTTCTTC
- | TRBJ2-2 | TRBD1 | TRBV28 | CASSDRGYTGELFF | TGTGCCAGCAGCGACAGGGGATACACCGGGGAGCTGTTTTTT
- | TRBJ1-2 | - | TRBV7-2 | CASSLAPGRKDGYTF | TGTGCCAGCAGCTTAGCCCCCGGGCGGAAGGATGGCTACACCTTC
- | TRBJ1-4 | TRBD1 | TRBV28 | CASSQRGQGPEKLFF | TGTGCCAGCAGTCAACGCGGACAGGGACCAGAAAAACTGTTTTTT
- | TRBJ2-2 | - | TRBV5-8 | CASSLYAGTGELFF | TGTGCCAGCAGCCTGTATGCTGGGACCGGGGAGCTGTTTTTT
- | TRBJ1-1 | TRBD1 | TRBV28 | CAINPPGGNTEAFF | TGTGCGATAAACCCCCCAGGGGGGAACACTGAAGCTTTCTTT
- | TRBJ2-1 | - | TRBV28 | CASSGSGRGRDEQFF | TGTGCCAGCAGTGGTAGCGGCAGGGGGAGGGATGAGCAGTTCTTC
- | TRBJ2-4 | TRBD2 | TRBV28 | CASSYQREGLGSNIQYF | TGTGCCAGCAGTTATCAGCGGGAGGGCCTGGGGAGTAACATTCAGTACTTC
- | TRBJ1-5 | - | TRBV19 | CASIGPARGIDQPQHF | TGTGCCAGTATCGGTCCCGCCCGGGGGATCGATCAGCCCCAGCATTTT
- | TRBJ2-1 | - | TRBV5-6 | CASSFRGGARNEQFF | TGTGCCAGCAGCTTTAGGGGAGGAGCTAGGAATGAGCAGTTCTTC
- | TRBJ2-1 | TRBD2 | TRBV5-1 | CASSLDGRGYNEQFF | TGCGCCAGCAGCTTGGACGGGAGGGGCTACAATGAGCAGTTCTTC
few | TRBJ2-3 | - | TRBV11-3 | CASSRGTSHTGDTQYF | TGTGCCAGCAGCCGTGGAACTAGCCATACTGGGGATACGCAGTATTTT